A single sample is the source of the 25 T cell receptor beta chains below, sequenced in a study of cytomegalovirus exposure and HLA in healthy donors. The repertoire was sequenced with immunoSEQ multiplex PCR; TCRdb's copy has only in-frame clones and lacks some. The table includes under 400,000 clones, 88% detected once. Sequenced: PBMCs. The receptor source for this set is a man between 25 and 39 years old in good health and CMV-seronegative.

V usage is TRBV7-9 and J usage is TRBJ2-7; D gene unclear. This CDR3 contains 12 residues. From germline, CDR1 is SEHNR and CDR2 FQNEAQ (reference sequence). V was cut by 5 bases and J by 4 bases, with 9 bases left in between. This chain's CDR3 is CASSTTPYEQYF. The CDR3 region has the DNA TGTGCCAGCAGCACGACACCGTACGAGCAGTACTTC.

The chain employs TRBV27 and TRBJ2-1; 9 bases line up with TRBD1. CDR1 is MNHEY and CDR2 is SMNVEV in the germline V gene (reference sequence). V was clipped by 5 bases and J by 6 bases; unmatched bases: 8. This CDR3 comprises 15 residues. The CDR3 region has the DNA TGTGCCAGCAGTCTCCAGGGACAGGGTGCCAATGAGCAGTTCTTC. The encoded protein is CASSLQGQGANEQFF.

This chain uses TRBV7-9 with TRBJ2-6, with TRBD2 matching 7 bases. The CDR3 runs to 15 residues. V lost 4 bases to trimming and J lost 2 bases; unmatched junction nucleotides: 2. Germline V lookup: CDR1 SEHNR, CDR2 FQNEAQ (reference sequence). CDR3 residues: CASSSGGTGANVLTF. The CDR3 region has the DNA TGTGCCAGCAGCTCCGGGGGGACTGGGGCCAACGTCCTGACTTTC.

This clone has only a few counts. The chain has TRBV5-1 and TRBJ1-6; 8 bases are a match to TRBD1. The germline gives CDR1 SGHRS, CDR2 YFSETQ. With V trimmed by 2 bases and J by 9 bases, 4 bases remained unmatched. The CDR3 covers 14 residues. The CDR3 loop is CASSFRQGSSPLHF. CDR3 DNA sequence: TGCGCCAGCAGCTTCAGACAGGGGAGTTCACCCCTCCACTTT.

The genes are TRBV5-6 and TRBJ1-5; D perhaps matches TRBD1 (6 bases). V lost 4 bases, J lost 0 bases, and 17 bases lay in between. Per germline, CDR1 SGHDT and CDR2 YYEEEE. CDR3 length: 17 amino acids. CDR3 region: CASSLFWDTDSNQPQHF. The CDR3 nucleotides are TGTGCCAGCAGCCTCTTCTGGGACACCGATAGCAATCAGCCCCAGCATTTT.

This chain uses TRBV7-7 with TRBJ2-1, with 8 bases lining up with TRBD1. The V gene's germline CDR1 is SSHAT and CDR2 FNYEAQ (reference sequence). This CDR3 spans 14 amino acids. Trimming took 1 base from V and 9 from J; bases not matched to a gene: 5. CDR3 in DNA: TGTGCCAGCAGCTTAGTTCAGGGGGCGGTTGAGCAGTTCTTC. Protein: CASSLVQGAVEQFF.

The chain uses TRBV5-6 and TRBJ1-6; D perhaps matches TRBD1 (5 bases). The V end lost 4 bases, the J end lost 0 bases, and 11 bases lay between the germline ends. This CDR3 has 16 residues. Germline CDR1 and CDR2: SGHDT and YYEEEE. The CDR3 here is CASSLGRSSYNSPLHF. The DNA for the CDR3 is TGTGCCAGCAGCCTGGGACGGAGCTCCTATAATTCACCCCTCCACTTT.

The chain carries TRBV7-9 and TRBJ1-2, with 8 positions matching TRBD1. Losses at the gene ends were 4 bases for V and 8 bases for J; bases not matched to a gene: 12. CDR1 SEHNR and CDR2 FQNEAQ come from the germline V gene (reference sequence). The CDR3 is made up of 15 amino acids. As DNA, the CDR3 is TGTGCCAGCAGCTCCGACGGACAGGGAACCGGCGGCTACACCTTC. As protein: CASSSDGQGTGGYTF. The full variable domain, in which reference TRBV7-9 and TRBJ1-2 provide the parts outside the CDR3, is DTGVSQNPRHKITKRGQNVTFRCDPISEHNRLYWYRQTLGQGPEFLTYFQNEAQLEKSRLLSDRFSAERPKGSFSTLEIQRTEQGDSAMYLCASSSDGQGTGGYTFGSGTRLTVV.

This rearrangement joins TRBV4-1 to TRBJ1-4, with D unresolved. V was shortened by 6 bases and J by 6 bases, with 14 bases between the two germline ends. The CDR3 consists of 14 residues. Germline V gene sequence: CDR1 MGHRA, CDR2 YSYEKL. The CDR3 DNA is TGCGCCAGCAGAGACGAGGGATGGGATGAAAAACTGTTTTTT. This gives the protein CASRDEGWDEKLFF.

This sequence joins TRBV11-2 and TRBJ2-1; TRBD2 matches 10 bases. Per germline, CDR1 SGHAT and CDR2 FQNNGV. V lost 1 base, J lost 11 bases, and 5 bases stayed unmatched. The CDR3 has 14 amino acids. CDR3: CASSLGLAGEQQFF. The CDR3 DNA reads as TGTGCCAGCAGCTTAGGTCTAGCGGGGGAACAGCAGTTCTTC. The whole variable domain, filled in from reference TRBV11-2 and TRBJ2-1, reads EAGVAQSPRYKIIEKRQSVAFWCNPISGHATLYWYQQILGQGPKLLIQFQNNGVVDDSQLPKDRFSAERLKGVDSTLKIQPAKLEDSAVYLCASSLGLAGEQQFFGPGTRLTVL.

V is TRBV2 and J is TRBJ2-5, with 7 bases matching TRBD1. Looked up from germline, CDR1 is SNHLY and CDR2 is FYNNEI. The V gene end was trimmed by 3 bases and the J gene end by 5 bases; junction bases not matched to a gene: 9. The CDR3 runs to 15 residues. The CDR3 region is CASSDEGADWETQYF. CDR3 bases: TGTGCCAGCAGTGACGAGGGGGCAGATTGGGAGACCCAGTACTTC.

The rearrangement links TRBV11-2 to TRBJ2-2; no definite D call. The CDR3 spans 13 residues. CDR1 is SGHAT, CDR2 FQNNGV, per germline. The germline V and J ends were trimmed by 5 bases and 2 bases, with 6 bases remaining between them. CDR3 nucleotides: TGTGCCAGCAGCCGAACAAACACCGGGGAGCTGTTTTTT. It is translated as CASSRTNTGELFF.

This clone was seen a single time. The genes are TRBV10-2 and TRBJ1-2; D may be TRBD1 (5 bases). Germline V CDR1 and CDR2: WSHSY, SAAADI. The CDR3 is made up of 13 amino acids. Trimming took off 4 bases at V and 3 bases at J, with 9 bases between the two ends. For the CDR3, the DNA is TGCGCCAGCAGTGGATCGGGGGACTATGGCTACACCTTC. Its translation: CASSGSGDYGYTF.

The chain joins TRBV5-1 to TRBJ1-2; TRBD1 aligns across 8 bases. V shed 4 bases, J shed 5 bases, and the junction held 7 bases outside the gene matches. This CDR3 is 14 amino acids long. Looked up from germline, CDR1 is SGHRS and CDR2 is YFSETQ. CDR3 coding DNA: TGCGCCAGCAGCCACCCCGACAGGGGTTATGGCTACACCTTC. This translates into CASSHPDRGYGYTF.

V and J are TRBV10-3 and TRBJ2-5; D is possibly TRBD2 (5 bases). From germline, CDR1 is ENHRY and CDR2 SYGVKD. The CDR3 has 15 amino acids. The V gene lost 6 bases and the J gene lost 3 bases, with 17 bases spanning the gap. CDR3 sequence: CAISNPEGAKETQYF. DNA of the CDR3: TGTGCCATCAGCAACCCCGAGGGAGCGAAAGAGACCCAGTACTTC.

The chain combines TRBV6-1 with TRBJ1-1; no definite D call. The ends were cut back, 10 bases at V and 6 bases at J, with 15 bases in the middle. Germline CDR1 MNHNS, CDR2 SASEGT. The CDR3 sequence is 12 residues long. The CDR3 DNA reads as TGTGCCATACCCTTCGAGGGTGCTGAAGCTTTCTTT. Its translation is CAIPFEGAEAFF.

The rearrangement links TRBV5-1 to TRBJ2-7, with D possibly being TRBD2 (6 bases). V lost 1 base and J lost 7, with 15 bases in between. CDR1 and CDR2 from the germline V gene are SGHRS and YFSETQ. This CDR3 region has 14 residues. The CDR3 is CASSLFQGGGEQYF. In nucleotides, the CDR3 is TGCGCCAGCAGCTTGTTCCAGGGAGGCGGGGAGCAGTACTTC.

The chain employs TRBV27 and TRBJ2-7, with D possibly being TRBD1 (6 bases). The CDR3 spans 16 residues. V lost 5 bases and J 4 bases, leaving 21 bases between the germline ends. Germline-derived CDR1 and CDR2 are MNHEY and SMNVEV (reference sequence). The CDR3 bases are TGTGCCAGCAGTCCCCAATTCGACAGGCCGATATACGAGCAGTACTTC. Amino acids: CASSPQFDRPIYEQYF.

The chain carries TRBV18 and TRBJ1-3; D may be TRBD1 (6 bases). Per the germline V gene, CDR1 is KGHSH and CDR2 is LQKENI. The CDR3 has 15 residues. V dropped 4 bases and J dropped 0 bases, with 10 bases sitting between them. As DNA, the CDR3 is TGTGCCAGCTCACTAGACAGGAACTCTGGAAACACCATATATTTT. Protein product: CASSLDRNSGNTIYF.

The V gene is TRBV9, the J gene TRBJ1-1, with D tentatively TRBD1 (6 bases). Trimming took 3 bases from V and 5 from J, leaving 11 bases between them. Germline CDR1 is SGDLS and CDR2 is YYNGEE. This CDR3 contains 13 residues. In DNA form, the CDR3 reads TGTGCCAGCAGCGCAAACAGGGTGACTGAAGCTTTCTTT. It codes for CASSANRVTEAFF.

V and J are TRBV29-1 and TRBJ2-6; D not certain. The CDR3 contains 13 residues. Germline CDR1 SQVTM, CDR2 ANQGSEA. Deletions cut 4 bases from V and 4 bases from J, with 8 bases between. CDR3 sequence (DNA): TGCAGCGTTGCCCCTCCGGGGGCCAACGTCCTGACTTTC. Translation: CSVAPPGANVLTF.

This clone was detected once. V and J are TRBV7-9 and TRBJ1-1; D might be TRBD1 (6 bases). Germline CDR1 reads SEHNR; CDR2 reads FQNEAQ (reference sequence). The CDR3 loop spans 15 amino acids. Trimming took 4 bases from V and 5 from J, leaving 17 bases between them. The CDR3 bases are TGTGCCAGCAGCTCACACGGACAACAGGGAACTGAAGCTTTCTTT. Amino acid sequence: CASSSHGQQGTEAFF.

The CDR3 is CASSSWQGASYEQYF. The DNA of the CDR3 is TGTGCCAGCAGTTCCTGGCAGGGGGCTTCCTACGAGCAGTACTTC. The rearrangement joins TRBV27 to TRBJ2-7; 8 nucleotides line up with TRBD1. Germline V CDR1 and CDR2: MNHEY, SMNVEV (reference sequence). The V gene end was trimmed by 4 bases and the J gene end by 1 base; junction bases not matched to a gene: 6. The CDR3 length is 15 residues.

The chain has TRBV7-9 and TRBJ1-6, with D tentatively TRBD1 (5 bases). Trimming removed 0 bases at V and 10 bases at J, with 10 bases between. CDR3 length: 14 amino acids. Per germline, CDR1 SEHNR and CDR2 FQNEAQ (reference sequence). The CDR3 sequence is CASSLADRGSPLHF. CDR3 coding DNA: TGTGCCAGCAGCTTAGCAGACAGAGGCTCACCCCTCCACTTT.

This rearrangement joins TRBV5-4 to TRBJ1-2, with 7 bases aligning to TRBD1. CDR3 size: 13 residues. CDR1 and CDR2 (germline): SGHNT, YYREEE (reference sequence). V dropped 1 base and J dropped 8; count of bases not matched to a gene: 5. The DNA of the CDR3 is TGTGCCAGCAGCTTGACAGGGGTAGAGGGCTACACCTTC. Translated, it gives CASSLTGVEGYTF.